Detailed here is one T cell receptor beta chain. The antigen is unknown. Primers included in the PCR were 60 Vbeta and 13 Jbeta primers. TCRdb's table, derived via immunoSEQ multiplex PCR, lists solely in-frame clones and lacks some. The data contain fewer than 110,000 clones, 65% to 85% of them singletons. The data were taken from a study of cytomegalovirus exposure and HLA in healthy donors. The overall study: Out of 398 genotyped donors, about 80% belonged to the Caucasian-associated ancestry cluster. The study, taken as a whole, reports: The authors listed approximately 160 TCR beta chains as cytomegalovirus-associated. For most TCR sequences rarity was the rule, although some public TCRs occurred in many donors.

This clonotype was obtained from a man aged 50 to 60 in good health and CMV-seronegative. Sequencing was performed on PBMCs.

The DNA of the CDR3 is TGTGCCAGCAGCTTAGGTATGAGGATTGAAACCTACGAGCAGTACTTC. It specifies CASSLGMRIETYEQYF. This sequence joins TRBV11-3 and TRBJ2-7, with no clear D. V lost 1 base and J 2 bases, leaving 15 bases between the germline ends. The germline V gene has CDR1 SGHNT and CDR2 YENEEA. This CDR3 comprises 16 residues.